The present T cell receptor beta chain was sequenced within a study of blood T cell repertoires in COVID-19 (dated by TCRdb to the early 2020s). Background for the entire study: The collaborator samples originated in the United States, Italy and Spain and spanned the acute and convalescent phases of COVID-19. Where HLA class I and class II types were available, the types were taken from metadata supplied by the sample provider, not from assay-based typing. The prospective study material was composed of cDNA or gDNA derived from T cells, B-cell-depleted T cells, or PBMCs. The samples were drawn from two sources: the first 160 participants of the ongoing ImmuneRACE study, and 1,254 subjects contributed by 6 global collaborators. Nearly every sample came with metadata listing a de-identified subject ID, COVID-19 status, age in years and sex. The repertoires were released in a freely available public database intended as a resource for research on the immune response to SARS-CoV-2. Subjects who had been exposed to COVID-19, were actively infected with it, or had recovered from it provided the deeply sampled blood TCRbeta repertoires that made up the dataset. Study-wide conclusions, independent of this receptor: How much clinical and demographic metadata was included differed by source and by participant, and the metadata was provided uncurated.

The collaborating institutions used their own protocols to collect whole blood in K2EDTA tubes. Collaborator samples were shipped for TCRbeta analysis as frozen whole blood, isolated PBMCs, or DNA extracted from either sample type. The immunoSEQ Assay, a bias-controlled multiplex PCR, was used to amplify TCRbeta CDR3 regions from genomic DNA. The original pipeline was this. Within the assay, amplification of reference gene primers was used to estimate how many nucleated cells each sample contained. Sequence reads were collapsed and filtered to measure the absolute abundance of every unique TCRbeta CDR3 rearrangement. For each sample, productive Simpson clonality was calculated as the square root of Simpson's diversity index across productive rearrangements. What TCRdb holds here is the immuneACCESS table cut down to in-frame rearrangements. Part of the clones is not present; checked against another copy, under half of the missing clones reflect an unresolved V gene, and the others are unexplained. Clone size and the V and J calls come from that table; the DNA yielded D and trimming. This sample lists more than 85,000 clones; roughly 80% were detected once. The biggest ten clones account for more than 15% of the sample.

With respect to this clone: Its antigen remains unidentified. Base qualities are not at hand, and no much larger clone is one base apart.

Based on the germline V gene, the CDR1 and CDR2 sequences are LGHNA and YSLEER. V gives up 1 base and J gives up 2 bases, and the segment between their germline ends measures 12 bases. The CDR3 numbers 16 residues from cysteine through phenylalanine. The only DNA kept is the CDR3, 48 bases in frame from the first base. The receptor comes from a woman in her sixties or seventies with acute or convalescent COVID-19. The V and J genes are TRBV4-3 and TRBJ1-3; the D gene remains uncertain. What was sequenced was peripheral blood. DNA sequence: TGCGCCAGCAGCCAAGGGCTCGCGGCCGCTGGAAACACCATATATTTT. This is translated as CASSQGLAAAGNTIYF.